This T cell receptor beta chain is drawn from a study of blood T cell repertoires in COVID-19. Study context: COVID-19 samples collected from the United States, Italy and Spain covered acute and convalescent phases.

There are 14 residues in the CDR3. V shed 4 bases and J 3 bases; nucleotides not matched to a gene: 3. Germline CDR1 and CDR2: LNHDA and SQIVND (reference sequence). Sequencing used immunoSEQ multiplex PCR; TCRdb keeps in-frame clones, though not all of them. The sample carries approximately 70,000 clones, around 74% recorded once. The clonotype was recovered from a man aged 60 to 75 with COVID-19, enrolled during active disease. This chain joins TRBV19 and TRBJ2-1; 7 nucleotides match TRBD2. The sequencing input was peripheral blood. CDR3 DNA: TGTGCCAGTAGTAGGAGCGGGGTCTACAATGAGCAGTTCTTC. Amino acids: CASSRSGVYNEQFF.